One and the same sample provided the 2 T cell receptor beta chains below, sequenced in a study of blood T cell repertoires in COVID-19. TCRdb's copy holds only in-frame clones and misses some; the assay was immunoSEQ multiplex PCR. The table includes some 230,000 clones, 65% to 90% detected once. The sample comprised peripheral blood. The receptors derive from a woman aged 45 to 65 with acute or convalescent COVID-19.

In its sample, this clone was seen a few times. CDR3 in amino acids: CASSRVTDSPLHF. The CDR3 region has the DNA TGTGCCAGCAGTAGAGTGACTGATTCACCCCTCCACTTT. The chain is built from TRBV7-8 and TRBJ1-6; D is undetermined. Trimming removed 6 bases at V and 8 bases at J, with 11 bases between. The CDR3 is 13 amino acids. Germline V lookup: CDR1 SGHVS, CDR2 FQNEAQ.

The chain joins TRBV19 to TRBJ1-4; 9 nucleotides line up with TRBD1. This CDR3 has 12 residues. Per the germline V gene, CDR1 is LNHDA and CDR2 is SQIVND (reference sequence). V lost 7 bases, J lost 13 bases, and 7 bases stayed unmatched. CDR3 residues: CASTADRGGLFF. The DNA for the CDR3 is TGTGCCAGTACCGCGGACAGGGGAGGACTGTTTTTT.